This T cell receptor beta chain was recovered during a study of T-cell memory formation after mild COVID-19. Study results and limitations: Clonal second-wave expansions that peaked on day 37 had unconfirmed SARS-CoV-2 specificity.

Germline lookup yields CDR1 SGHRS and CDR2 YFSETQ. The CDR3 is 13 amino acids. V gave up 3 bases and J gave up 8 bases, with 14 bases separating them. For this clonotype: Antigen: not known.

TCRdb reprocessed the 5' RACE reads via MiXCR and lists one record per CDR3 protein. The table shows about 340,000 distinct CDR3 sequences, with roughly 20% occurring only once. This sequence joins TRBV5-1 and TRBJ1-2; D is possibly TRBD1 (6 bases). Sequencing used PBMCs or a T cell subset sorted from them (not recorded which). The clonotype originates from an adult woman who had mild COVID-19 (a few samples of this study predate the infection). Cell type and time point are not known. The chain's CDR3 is CASSSLQGSGYTF. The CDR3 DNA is TGCGCCAGCAGCTCGCTCCAGGGGTCGGGCTACACCTTC.